Below, 10 T cell receptor beta chains from the same sample are listed, as sequenced in a study of cytomegalovirus exposure and HLA in healthy donors. The PCR contained 60 Vbeta and 13 Jbeta primers. Sequencing used immunoSEQ multiplex PCR; TCRdb keeps in-frame clones, though not all of them. The sample lists tens of thousands of clones; approximately 64% were seen once. The sequencing sample was made of PBMCs. These receptors came from a boy younger than 18 in good health and CMV-seropositive.

This rearrangement joins TRBV30 to TRBJ2-2; possible D gene TRBD1, 6 bases. V lost 0 bases and J lost 6, with 14 bases in between. The length of the CDR3 is 15 residues. Germline V gene data show CDR1 as GTSNPN and CDR2 as SVGIG (reference sequence). CDR3 in amino acids: CAWSVIPKGAGELFF. Written as DNA, the CDR3 is TGTGCCTGGAGTGTAATCCCGAAGGGGGCCGGGGAGCTGTTTTTT. The full variable domain, with the rest looked up from reference TRBV30 and TRBJ2-2, is SQTIHQWPATLVQPVGSPLSLECTVEGTSNPNLYWYRQAAGRGLQLLFYSVGIGQISSEVPQNLSASRPQDRQFILSSKKLLLSDSGFYLCAWSVIPKGAGELFFGEGSRLTVL.

The chain employs TRBV19 and TRBJ2-7, with D perhaps TRBD1 (7 bases). The germline gives CDR1 LNHDA, CDR2 SQIVND (reference sequence). Between the trimmed V and J ends, which lost 5 bases and 3 bases, there was a span of 14 bases. This CDR3 spans 14 amino acids. This chain's CDR3 is CASSDSGGLYEQYF. For the CDR3, the DNA is TGTGCCAGTAGTGACTCAGGGGGGCTCTACGAGCAGTACTTC.

Concerning this clone: The same CDR3 can be traced to other DNA sequences in this sample. This sequence joins TRBV19 and TRBJ2-3; 9 bases are shared with TRBD2. Trimming removed 6 bases from V and 0 bases from J; junction bases left unmatched: 4. The CDR3 totals 15 residues. Per the germline V gene, CDR1 is LNHDA and CDR2 is SQIVND (reference sequence). CDR3 region: CASSRLAGSTDTQYF. The DNA of the CDR3 is TGTGCCAGTAGCCGGCTAGCGGGGAGCACAGATACGCAGTATTTT.

CDR3 sequence reads: CASSPLHGTSGGIGYNEQFF. CDR3 nucleotide sequence: TGTGCCAGCAGTCCCCTTCACGGGACTAGCGGGGGTATTGGGTACAATGAGCAGTTCTTC. This chain links TRBV27 with TRBJ2-1, with 14 bases that match TRBD2. The CDR3 is made up of 20 amino acids. Trimming removed 5 bases from V and 4 bases from J; junction bases left unmatched: 16. From germline, CDR1 is MNHEY and CDR2 SMNVEV (reference sequence).

CDR3 sequence: CASSQRGTGQFF. The CDR3 nucleotides read TGTGCCAGCAGCCAAAGGGGGACAGGGCAGTTCTTC. The chain carries TRBV4-2 and TRBJ2-1; TRBD1 agrees at 8 bases. This CDR3 spans 12 amino acids. V dropped 2 bases and J dropped 12; count of bases not matched to a gene: 3. Germline CDR1 reads LGHNA; CDR2 reads YNFKEQ.

Only one count was recorded for this clone. The chain employs TRBV4-1 and TRBJ1-1; D is perhaps TRBD1 (5 bases). The CDR3 length is 14 residues. With 4 bases removed from V and 4 bases from J, the gap between germline ends came to 13 bases. CDR1 MGHRA and CDR2 YSYEKL come from the germline V gene. The CDR3 region is CASSPPAGVTEAFF. The CDR3 nucleotides read TGCGCCAGCAGCCCCCCCGCGGGGGTCACTGAAGCTTTCTTT.

The genes are TRBV29-1 and TRBJ2-3; 14 bases agree with TRBD2. CDR1 SQVTM and CDR2 ANQGSEA come from the germline V gene. V lost 0 bases and J lost 1; bases outside the gene matches: 12. This CDR3 comprises 20 residues. The CDR3 DNA is TGCAGCGTTGAAGATCGGGTGACTAGCGGGAGGGAGGTGGGCACAGATACGCAGTATTTT. Protein product: CSVEDRVTSGREVGTDTQYF.

In its sample, this clone was seen a few times. J is TRBJ1-6 and V is TRBV6-5; no reliable D call. This CDR3 spans 12 amino acids. The germline V gene has CDR1 MNHEY and CDR2 SVGAGI. Trimming shortened V by 5 bases and J by 12 bases, and 11 bases separated the two germline ends. The CDR3 protein is CASSPFGGPLHF. The CDR3 DNA is TGTGCCAGCAGTCCATTCGGCGGACCCCTCCACTTT.

V gene TRBV11-2 combines with J gene TRBJ2-2, with 7 bases fitting TRBD2. The CDR3 spans 13 residues. V lost 6 bases to trimming and J lost 6 bases; unmatched junction nucleotides: 4. The germline CDR1 and CDR2 sequences are SGHAT and FQNNGV. The CDR3 DNA reads TGTGCCAGCAGTCTTCGGGGGGCCGGGGAGCTGTTTTTT. It encodes CASSLRGAGELFF.

This clone has more than one count but fewer than ten. At the DNA level, this CDR3 is encoded by other sequences in the same sample as well. The rearrangement joins TRBV5-4 to TRBJ1-1; 9 bases align to TRBD1. Germline V gene lookup returns CDR1 SGHNT and CDR2 YYREEE (reference sequence). V dropped 3 bases and J dropped 3; count of bases not matched to a gene: 3. This CDR3 is 14 amino acids long. CDR3 sequence: CASSWGQGDTEAFF. The CDR3 nucleotides read TGTGCCAGCAGCTGGGGACAGGGTGACACTGAAGCTTTCTTT.